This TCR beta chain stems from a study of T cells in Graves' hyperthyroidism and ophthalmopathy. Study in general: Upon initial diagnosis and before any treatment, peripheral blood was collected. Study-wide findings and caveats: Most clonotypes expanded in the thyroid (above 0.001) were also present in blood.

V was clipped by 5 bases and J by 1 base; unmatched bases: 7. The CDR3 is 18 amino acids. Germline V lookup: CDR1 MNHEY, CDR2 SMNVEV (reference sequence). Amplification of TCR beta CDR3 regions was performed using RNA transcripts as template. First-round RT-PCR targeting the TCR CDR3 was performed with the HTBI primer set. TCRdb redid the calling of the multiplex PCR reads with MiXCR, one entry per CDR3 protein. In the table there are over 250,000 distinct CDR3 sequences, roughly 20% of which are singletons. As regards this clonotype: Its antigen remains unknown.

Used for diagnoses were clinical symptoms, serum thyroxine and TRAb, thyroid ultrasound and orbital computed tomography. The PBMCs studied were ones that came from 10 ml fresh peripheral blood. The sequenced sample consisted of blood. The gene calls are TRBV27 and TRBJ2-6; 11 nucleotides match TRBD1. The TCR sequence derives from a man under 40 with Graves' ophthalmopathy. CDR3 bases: TGTGCCAGCAGTGAATCGGGACAGGGGGTATCTGGGGCCAACGTCCTGACTTTC. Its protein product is CASSESGQGVSGANVLTF.